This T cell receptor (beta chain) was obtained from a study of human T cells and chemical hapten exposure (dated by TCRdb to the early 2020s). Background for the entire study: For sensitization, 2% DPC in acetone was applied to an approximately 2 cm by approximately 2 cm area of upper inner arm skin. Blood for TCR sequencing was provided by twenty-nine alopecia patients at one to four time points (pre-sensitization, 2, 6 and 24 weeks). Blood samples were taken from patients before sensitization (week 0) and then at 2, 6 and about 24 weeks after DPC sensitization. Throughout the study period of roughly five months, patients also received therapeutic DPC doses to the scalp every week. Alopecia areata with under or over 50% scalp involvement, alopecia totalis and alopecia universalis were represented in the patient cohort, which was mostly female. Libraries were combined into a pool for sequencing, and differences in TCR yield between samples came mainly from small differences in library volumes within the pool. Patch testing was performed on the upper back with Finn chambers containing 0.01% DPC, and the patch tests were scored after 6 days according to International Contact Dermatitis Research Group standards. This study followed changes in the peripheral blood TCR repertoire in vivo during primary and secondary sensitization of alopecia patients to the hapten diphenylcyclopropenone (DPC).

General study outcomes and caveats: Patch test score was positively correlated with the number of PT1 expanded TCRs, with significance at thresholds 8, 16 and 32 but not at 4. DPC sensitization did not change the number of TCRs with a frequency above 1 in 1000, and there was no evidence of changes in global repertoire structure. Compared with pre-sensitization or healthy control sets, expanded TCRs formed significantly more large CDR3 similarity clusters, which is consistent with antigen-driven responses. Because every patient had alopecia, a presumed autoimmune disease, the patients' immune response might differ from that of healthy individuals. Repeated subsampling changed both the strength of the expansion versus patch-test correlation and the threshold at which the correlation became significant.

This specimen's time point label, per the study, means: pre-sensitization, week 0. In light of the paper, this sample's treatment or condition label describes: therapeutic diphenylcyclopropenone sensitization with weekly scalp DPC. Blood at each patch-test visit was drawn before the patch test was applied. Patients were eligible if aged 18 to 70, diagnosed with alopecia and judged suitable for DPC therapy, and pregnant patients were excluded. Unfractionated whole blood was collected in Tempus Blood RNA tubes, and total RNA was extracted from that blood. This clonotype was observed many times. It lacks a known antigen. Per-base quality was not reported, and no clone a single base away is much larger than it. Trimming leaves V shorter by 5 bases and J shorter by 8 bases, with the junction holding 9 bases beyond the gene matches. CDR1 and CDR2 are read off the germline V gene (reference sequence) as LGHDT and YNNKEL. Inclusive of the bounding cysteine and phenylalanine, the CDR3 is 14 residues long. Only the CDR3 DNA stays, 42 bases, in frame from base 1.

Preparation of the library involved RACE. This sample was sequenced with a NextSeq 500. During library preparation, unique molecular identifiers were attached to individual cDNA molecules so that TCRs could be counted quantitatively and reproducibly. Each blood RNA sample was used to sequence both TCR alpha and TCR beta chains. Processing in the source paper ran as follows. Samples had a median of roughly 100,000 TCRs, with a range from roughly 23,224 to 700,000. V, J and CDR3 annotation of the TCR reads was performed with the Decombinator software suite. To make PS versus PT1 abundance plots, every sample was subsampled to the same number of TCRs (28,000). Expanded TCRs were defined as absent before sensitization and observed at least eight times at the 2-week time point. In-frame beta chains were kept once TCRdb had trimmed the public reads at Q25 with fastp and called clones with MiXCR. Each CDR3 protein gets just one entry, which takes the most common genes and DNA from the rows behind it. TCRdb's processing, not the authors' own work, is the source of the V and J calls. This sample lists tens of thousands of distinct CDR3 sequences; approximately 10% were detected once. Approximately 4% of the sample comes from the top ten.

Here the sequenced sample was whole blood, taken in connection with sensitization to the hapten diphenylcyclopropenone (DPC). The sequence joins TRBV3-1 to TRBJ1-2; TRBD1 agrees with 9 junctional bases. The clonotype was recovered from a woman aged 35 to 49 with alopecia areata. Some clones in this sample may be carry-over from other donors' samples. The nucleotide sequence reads TGTGCCAGCAGCTATCGGACAGGGGATGGCGGCTACACCTTC. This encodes CASSYRTGDGGYTF.